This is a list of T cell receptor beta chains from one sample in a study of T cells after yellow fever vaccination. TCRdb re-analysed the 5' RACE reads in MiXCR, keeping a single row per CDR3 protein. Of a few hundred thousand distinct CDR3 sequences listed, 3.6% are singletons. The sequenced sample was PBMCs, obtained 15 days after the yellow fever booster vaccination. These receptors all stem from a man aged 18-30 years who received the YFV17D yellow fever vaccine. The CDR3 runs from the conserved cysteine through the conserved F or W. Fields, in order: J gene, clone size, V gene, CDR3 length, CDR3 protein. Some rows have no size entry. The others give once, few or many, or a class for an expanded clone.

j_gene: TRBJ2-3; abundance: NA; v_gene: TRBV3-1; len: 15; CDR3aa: CASSHTGGGSDTQYF
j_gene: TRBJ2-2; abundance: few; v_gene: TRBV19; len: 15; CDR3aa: CASNQRDFVTGELFF
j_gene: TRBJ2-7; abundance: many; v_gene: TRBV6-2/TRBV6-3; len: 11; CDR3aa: CASSDTGAQYF
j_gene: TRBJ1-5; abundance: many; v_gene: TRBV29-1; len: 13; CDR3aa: CSVEVGGNQPQHF
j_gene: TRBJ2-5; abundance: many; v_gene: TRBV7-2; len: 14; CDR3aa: CASSPGLLRETQYF
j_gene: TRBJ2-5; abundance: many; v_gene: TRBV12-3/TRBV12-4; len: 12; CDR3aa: CASRGPPGTQYF
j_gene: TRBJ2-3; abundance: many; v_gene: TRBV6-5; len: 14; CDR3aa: CASSGGFNTDTQYF
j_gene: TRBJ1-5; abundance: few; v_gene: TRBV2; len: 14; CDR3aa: CASGGREENQPQHF
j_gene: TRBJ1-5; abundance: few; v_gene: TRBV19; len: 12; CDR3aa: CASRDRNQPQHF
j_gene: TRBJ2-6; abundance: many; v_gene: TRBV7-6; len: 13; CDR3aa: CASSLSEANVLTF
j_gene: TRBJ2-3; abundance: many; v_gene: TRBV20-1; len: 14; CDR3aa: CSARTSGGANTQYF
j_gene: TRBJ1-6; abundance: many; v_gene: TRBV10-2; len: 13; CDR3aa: CASSGQGFSPLHF
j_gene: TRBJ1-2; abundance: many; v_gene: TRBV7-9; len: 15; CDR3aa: CASSLWDRVTTGYTF
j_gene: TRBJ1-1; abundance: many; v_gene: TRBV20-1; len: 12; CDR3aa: CSAAPGNTEAFF
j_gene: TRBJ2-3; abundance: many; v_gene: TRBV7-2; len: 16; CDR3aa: CASSFGTGRWTDTQYF
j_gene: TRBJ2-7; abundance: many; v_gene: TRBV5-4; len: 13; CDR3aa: CASSLASGYEQYF
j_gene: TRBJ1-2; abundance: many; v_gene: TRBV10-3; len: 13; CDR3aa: CAISGNRDYGYTF
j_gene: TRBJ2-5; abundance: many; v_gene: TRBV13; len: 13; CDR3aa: CASSLDIEMTQYF
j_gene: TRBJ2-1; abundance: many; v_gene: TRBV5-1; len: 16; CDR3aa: CASSLLPDLNYNEQFF
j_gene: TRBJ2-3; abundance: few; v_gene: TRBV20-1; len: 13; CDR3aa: CSAREQSTDTQYF
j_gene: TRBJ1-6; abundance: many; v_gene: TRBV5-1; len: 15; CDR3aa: CASSLEAIGNSPLHF
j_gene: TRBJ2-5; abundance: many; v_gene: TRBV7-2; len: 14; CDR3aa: CASSGGPTGETQYF
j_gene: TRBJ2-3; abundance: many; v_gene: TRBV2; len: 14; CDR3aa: CASAAGLSTDTQYF
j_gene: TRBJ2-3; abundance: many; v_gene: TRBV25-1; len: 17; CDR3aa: CASSGGGGRPPTDTQYF
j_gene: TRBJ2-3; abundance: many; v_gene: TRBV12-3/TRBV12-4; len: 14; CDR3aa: CATSTTPHTDTQYF
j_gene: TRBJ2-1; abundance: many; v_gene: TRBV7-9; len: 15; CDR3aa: CASSALDTAGDEQFF
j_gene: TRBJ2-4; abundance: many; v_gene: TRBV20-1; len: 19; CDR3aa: CSVPPWPPRQGVVKNIQYF
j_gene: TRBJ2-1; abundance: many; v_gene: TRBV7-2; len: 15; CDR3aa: CASSGGLARYNEQFF
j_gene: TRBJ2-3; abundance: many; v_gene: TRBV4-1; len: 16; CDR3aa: CASSHITGGATDTQYF
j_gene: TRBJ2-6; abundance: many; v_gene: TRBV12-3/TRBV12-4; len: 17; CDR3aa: CASSLGLAGAGANVLTF
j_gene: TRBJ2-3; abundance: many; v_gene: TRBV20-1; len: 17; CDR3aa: CSARSGTSGASTDTQYF
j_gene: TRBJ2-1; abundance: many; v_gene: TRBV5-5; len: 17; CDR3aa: CASSPRAMRGAYNEQFF
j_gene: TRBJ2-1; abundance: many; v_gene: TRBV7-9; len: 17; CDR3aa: CASSSSGGPIVYNEQFF
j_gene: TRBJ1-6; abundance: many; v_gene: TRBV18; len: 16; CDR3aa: CASSPRSGLGDSPLHF
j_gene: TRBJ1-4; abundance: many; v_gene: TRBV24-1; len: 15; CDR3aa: CATSDPSGEGEKLFF
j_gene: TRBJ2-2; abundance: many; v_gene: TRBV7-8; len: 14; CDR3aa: CASNLLANTGELFF
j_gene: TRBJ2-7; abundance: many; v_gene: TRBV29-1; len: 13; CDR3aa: CSVSRDRGYEQYF
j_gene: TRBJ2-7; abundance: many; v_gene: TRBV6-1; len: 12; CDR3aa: CASTTGGGEQYF
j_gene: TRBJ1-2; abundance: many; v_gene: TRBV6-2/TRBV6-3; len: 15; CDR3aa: CASSYSSVNYYGYTF
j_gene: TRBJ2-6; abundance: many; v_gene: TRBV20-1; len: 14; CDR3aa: CSARDNSGANVLTF
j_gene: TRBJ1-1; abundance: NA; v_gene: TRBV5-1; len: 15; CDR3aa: CASSLYLGQNTEAFF
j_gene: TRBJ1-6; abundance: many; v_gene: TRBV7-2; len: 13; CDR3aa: CASSLSPYSPLHF
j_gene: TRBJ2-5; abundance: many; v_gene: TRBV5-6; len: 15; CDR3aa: CASSLVGQGVETQYF
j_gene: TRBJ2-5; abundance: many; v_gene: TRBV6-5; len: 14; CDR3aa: CASSYGGGQETQYF
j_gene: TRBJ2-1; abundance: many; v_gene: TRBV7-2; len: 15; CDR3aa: CASSLGAGGRNEQFF